This T cell receptor beta chain is drawn from a study of Ad26.COV2.S vaccination and SARS-CoV-2 variants. The treatment was: about 20 received Ad26.COV2.S at low or high dose, single or two shots; roughly 5 received placebo; per-sample allocation not given. It was on day 63 after the first vaccine or placebo injection that samples were taken. Worth noting for this clone: The antigen is not known.

CDR1 is LNHDA, CDR2 SQIVND, per germline (reference sequence). V was pared by 6 bases and J by 4 bases, with 18 bases between. There are 16 residues in the CDR3. Sequenced by immunoSEQ multiplex PCR; TCRdb stores in-frame clones only, minus some. Of under 400,000 clones listed, around 86% are singletons. General study findings and limits: Comparability of non-spike TCR breadth was observed across vaccine and placebo recipients. Assessments of TCR breadth and depth may have underestimated the total T cell responses.

Sequencing was performed on peripheral blood, taken in a trial of Ad26.COV2.S vaccine versus placebo. The receptor's source is a person between 18 and 59 years old who received the Ad26.COV2.S COVID-19 vaccine or a placebo. This chain connects TRBV19 to TRBJ2-2; no reliable D call. In DNA form, the CDR3 reads TGTGCCAGTAGCCCGTCTATCCCGGACCTCACCGGGGAGCTGTTTTTT. Translated: CASSPSIPDLTGELFF.